This T cell receptor (beta chain) originates from a study of CD8 T cells in Susac syndrome. V was pared by 5 bases and J by 2 bases, with 5 bases of the junction left unmatched. This CDR3 region has 14 residues. Germline V gene lookup returns CDR1 LNHDA and CDR2 SQIVND (reference sequence). This clonotype occurred a few times. Random hexamers served to reverse transcribe roughly 0.5 to 1 ug RNA. A multiplex approach, immunoSEQ multiplex PCR, amplified TCR beta CDR3 across 54 Vbeta and 13 Jbeta. TCRdb used MiXCR to reprocess the immunoSEQ multiplex PCR reads, holding one entry per CDR3 protein. Of hundreds of thousands of distinct CDR3 sequences detected, roughly nine tenths appear once; the ten largest clones hold about 0.13%. CD8+ and CD4+ T cells taken from blood had their TCR beta sequenced. TEMRA cells were enriched by FACS, and CD4+ and CD8+ T cells were negatively isolated.

Material: CD8+ T cells from PBMCs. This receptor was obtained from a human donor with multiple sclerosis. The chain recombines TRBV19 with TRBJ2-7; 8 bases are shared with TRBD1. The CDR3 spells CASSLSTGAYEQYF. CDR3 sequence (DNA): TGTGCCAGTAGTCTATCGACAGGGGCCTACGAGCAGTACTTC.